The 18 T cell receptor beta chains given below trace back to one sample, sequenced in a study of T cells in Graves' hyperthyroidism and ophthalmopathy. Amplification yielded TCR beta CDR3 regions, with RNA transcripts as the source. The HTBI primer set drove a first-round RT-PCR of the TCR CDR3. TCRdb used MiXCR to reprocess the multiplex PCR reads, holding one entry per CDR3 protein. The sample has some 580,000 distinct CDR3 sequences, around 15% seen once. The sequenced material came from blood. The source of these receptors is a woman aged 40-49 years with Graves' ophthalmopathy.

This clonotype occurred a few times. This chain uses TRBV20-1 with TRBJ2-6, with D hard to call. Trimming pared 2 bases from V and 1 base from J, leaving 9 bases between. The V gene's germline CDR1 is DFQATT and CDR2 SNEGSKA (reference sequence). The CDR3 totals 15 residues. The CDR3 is CSARNLWSGANVLTF. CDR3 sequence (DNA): TGCAGTGCTAGAAATCTTTGGTCTGGGGCCAACGTCCTGACTTTC.

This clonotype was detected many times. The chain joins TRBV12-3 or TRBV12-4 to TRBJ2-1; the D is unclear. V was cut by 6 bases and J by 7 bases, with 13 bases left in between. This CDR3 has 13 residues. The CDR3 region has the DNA TGTGCCAGCAGACAGACTCTGGGGAATGAGCAGTTCTTC. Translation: CASRQTLGNEQFF.

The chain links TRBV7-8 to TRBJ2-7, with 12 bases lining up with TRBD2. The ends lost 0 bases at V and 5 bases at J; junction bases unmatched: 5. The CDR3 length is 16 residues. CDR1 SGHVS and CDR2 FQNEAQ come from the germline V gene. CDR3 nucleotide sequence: TGTGCCAGCAGCTTAGCGCGCCTAGCGGGAGGGGACGAGCAGTACTTC. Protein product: CASSLARLAGGDEQYF.

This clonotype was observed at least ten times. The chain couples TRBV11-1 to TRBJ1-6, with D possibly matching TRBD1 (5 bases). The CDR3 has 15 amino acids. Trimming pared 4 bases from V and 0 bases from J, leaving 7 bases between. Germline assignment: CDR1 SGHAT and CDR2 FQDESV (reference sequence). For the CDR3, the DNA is TGTGCCAGCAGCTCCGGGGGCTCCTATAATTCACCCCTCCACTTT. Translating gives CASSSGGSYNSPLHF.

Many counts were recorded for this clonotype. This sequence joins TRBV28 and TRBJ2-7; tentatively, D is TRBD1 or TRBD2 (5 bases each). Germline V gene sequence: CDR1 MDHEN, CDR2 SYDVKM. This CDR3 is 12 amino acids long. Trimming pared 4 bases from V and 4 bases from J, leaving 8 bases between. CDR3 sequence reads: CASSSGPYEQYF. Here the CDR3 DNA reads TGTGCCAGCAGTTCGGGACCTTACGAGCAGTACTTC. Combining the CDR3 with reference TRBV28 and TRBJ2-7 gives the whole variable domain DVKVTQSSRYLVKRTGEKVFLECVQDMDHENMFWYRQDPGLGLRLIYFSYDVKMKEKGDIPEGYSVSREKKERFSLILESASTNQTSMYLCASSSGPYEQYFGPGTRLTVT.

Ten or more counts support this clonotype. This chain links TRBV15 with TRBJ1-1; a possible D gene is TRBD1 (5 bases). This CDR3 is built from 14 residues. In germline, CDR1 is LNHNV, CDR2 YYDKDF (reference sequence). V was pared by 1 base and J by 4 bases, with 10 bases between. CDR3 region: CATSRVGASTEAFF. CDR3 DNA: TGTGCCACCAGCAGAGTTGGGGCGAGCACTGAAGCTTTCTTT. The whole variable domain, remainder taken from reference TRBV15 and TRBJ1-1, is DAMVIQNPRYQVTQFGKPVTLSCSQTLNHNVMYWYQQKSSQAPKLLFHYYDKDFNNEADTPDNFQSRRPNTSFCFLDIRSPGLGDTAMYLCATSRVGASTEAFFGQGTRLTVV.

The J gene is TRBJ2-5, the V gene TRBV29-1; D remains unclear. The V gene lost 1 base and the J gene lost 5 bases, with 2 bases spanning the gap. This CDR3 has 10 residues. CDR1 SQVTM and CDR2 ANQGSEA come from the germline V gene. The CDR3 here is CSVEGETQYF. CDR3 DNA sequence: TGCAGCGTTGAAGGGGAGACCCAGTACTTC.

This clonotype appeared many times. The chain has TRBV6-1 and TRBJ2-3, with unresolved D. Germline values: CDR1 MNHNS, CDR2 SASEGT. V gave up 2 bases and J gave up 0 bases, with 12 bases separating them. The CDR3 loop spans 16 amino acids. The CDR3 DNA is TGTGCCAGCAGTGAATATAGACGGCTAAGCACAGATACGCAGTATTTT. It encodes CASSEYRRLSTDTQYF.

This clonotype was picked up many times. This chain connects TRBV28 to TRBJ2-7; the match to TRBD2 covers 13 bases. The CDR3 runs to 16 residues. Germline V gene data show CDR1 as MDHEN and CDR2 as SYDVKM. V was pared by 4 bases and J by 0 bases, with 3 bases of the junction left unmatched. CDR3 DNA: TGTGCCAGCAGTTACGGGACTAGCGGGGTCTCCTACGAGCAGTACTTC. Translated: CASSYGTSGVSYEQYF.

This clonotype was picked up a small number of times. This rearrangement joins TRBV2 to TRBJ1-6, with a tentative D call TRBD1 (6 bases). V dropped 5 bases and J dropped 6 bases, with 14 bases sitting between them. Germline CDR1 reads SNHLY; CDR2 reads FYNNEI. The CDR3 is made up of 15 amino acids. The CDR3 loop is CASSQQGAVNSPLHF. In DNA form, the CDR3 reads TGTGCCAGCAGTCAACAGGGCGCGGTTAATTCACCCCTCCACTTT.

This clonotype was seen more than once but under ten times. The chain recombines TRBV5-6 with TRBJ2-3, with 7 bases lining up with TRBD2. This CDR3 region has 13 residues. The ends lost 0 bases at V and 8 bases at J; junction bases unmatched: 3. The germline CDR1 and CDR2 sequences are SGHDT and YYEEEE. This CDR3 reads CASSLVAGGTQYF. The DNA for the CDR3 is TGTGCCAGCAGCTTGGTAGCGGGCGGTACGCAGTATTTT.

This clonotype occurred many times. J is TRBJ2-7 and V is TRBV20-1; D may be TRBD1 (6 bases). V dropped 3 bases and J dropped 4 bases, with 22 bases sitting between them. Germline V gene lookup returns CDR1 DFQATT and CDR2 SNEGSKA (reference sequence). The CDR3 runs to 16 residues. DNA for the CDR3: TGCAGTGCTAGCGATCAGGGGCCCCTCATACTATACGAGCAGTACTTC. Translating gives CSASDQGPLILYEQYF.

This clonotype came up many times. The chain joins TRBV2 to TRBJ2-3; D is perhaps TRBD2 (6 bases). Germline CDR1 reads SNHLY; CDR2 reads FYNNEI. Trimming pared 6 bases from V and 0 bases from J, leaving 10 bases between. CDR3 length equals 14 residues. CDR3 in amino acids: CASRRRVSTDTQYF. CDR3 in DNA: TGTGCCAGCAGACGGAGGGTGAGCACAGATACGCAGTATTTT.

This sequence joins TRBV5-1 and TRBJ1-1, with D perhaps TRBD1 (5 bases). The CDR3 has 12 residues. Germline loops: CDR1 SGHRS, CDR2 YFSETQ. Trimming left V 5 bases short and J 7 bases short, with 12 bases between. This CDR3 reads CASRQGSSEAFF. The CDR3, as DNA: TGCGCCAGCAGGCAGGGATCAAGTGAAGCTTTCTTT.

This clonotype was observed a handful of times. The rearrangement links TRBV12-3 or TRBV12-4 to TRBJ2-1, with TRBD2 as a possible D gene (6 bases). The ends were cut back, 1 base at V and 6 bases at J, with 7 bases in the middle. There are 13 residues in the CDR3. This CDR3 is CASSLGTINEQFF. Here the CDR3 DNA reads TGTGCCAGCAGTTTAGGGACTATCAATGAGCAGTTCTTC.

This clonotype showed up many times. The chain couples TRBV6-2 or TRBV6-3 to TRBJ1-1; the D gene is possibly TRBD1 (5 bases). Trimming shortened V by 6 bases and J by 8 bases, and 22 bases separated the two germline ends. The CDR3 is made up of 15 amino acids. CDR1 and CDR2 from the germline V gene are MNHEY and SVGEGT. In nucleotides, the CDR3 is TGTGCCAGCAGCGCGAGTTTGAGGGGAAGGGTCGAAGCTTTCTTT. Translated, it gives CASSASLRGRVEAFF.

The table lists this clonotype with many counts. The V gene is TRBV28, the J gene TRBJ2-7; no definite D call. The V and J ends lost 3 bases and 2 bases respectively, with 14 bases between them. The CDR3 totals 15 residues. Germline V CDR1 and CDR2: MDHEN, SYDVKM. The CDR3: CASSLGDTNAYEQYF. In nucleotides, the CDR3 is TGTGCCAGCAGTTTGGGTGATACCAACGCCTACGAGCAGTACTTC.

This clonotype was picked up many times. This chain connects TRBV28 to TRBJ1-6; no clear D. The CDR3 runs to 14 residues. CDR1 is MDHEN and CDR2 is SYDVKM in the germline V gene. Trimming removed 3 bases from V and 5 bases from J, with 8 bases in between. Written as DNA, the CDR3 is TGTGCCAGCAGTTTGTGGCAGAATAATTCACCCCTCCACTTT. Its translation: CASSLWQNNSPLHF.